A single TCR beta chain is shown here with its context. Its antigen is still unknown. Within one base of it there is no much larger clone, and no base qualities were kept. Library method: the immunoSEQ multiplex PCR assay. For the multiplex PCR, a mixture combining 60 forward primers for TCR Vbeta segments and 13 reverse primers for TCR Jbeta segments was used. Amplification of the CDR3 region of rearranged TCR beta genes was performed with a multiplex PCR assay on genomic DNA. The amplified TCR beta libraries were sequenced on the Illumina HiSeq System as 87-base-pair reads. Regarding the original processing steps: A later analysis counted 65 million to 90 million unique TCR beta chains across the 500 to 850 repertoires, and some 12 million of these chains were shared by at least two donors. To remove PCR and sequencing errors, raw reads were error-corrected and collapsed into unique sequences using a nearest-neighbor algorithm that merged closely related sequences. V, D and J gene segments were assigned by aligning CDR3 sequences to IMGT reference sequences. For a sequence to be retained, a match of at least six nucleotides was required to both a V gene segment and a J gene segment. Rearrangements were classified as productive when the CDR3 lacked stop codons and remained in frame with V and J, and all other rearrangements were classified as non-productive. CDR3 was defined according to IMGT convention as the region running from the second conserved V-encoded cysteine to the conserved J-encoded phenylalanine. Sequences without an unambiguous match to a single V gene segment were excluded from the earlier analysis of several hundred of the donors. In an earlier analysis of around 600 of the donors, V segments were called functional above 56.7% productive rearrangements and were called segregating when the between-donor standard deviation exceeded 5%. A statistical classification framework was built to diagnose cytomegalovirus status from the catalog of TCR beta chain sequences. In a later analysis, TCR nucleotide sequences were compared against IMGT/GENE-DB human TR gene sequences so that V and J genes could be assigned. Using the TCRdist pipeline, a later analysis assigned CDR3 sequences along with most-parsimonious VDJ recombination scenarios. A later analysis defined each TCR beta chain by its CDR3 amino acid sequence plus V-gene family, and excluded reads lacking a unique V-gene family. As a way to deal with suspected cross-contamination and a sequencing artifact, a later analysis dropped roughly 620 nucleotide sequences that were highly shared and had low generation probability. For each public chain, a later analysis derived a clonal expansion index from normalized ranks of inferred template counts within each repertoire. Generation probabilities in a later analysis came from a VDJ recombination model fitted to out-of-frame rearrangements, and those results were checked against IGoR. In a later analysis, TCR-TCR, TCR-HLA and TCR-CMV co-occurrence was scored with hypergeometric tests, and a repertoire-size bias correction was applied to TCR pairs. A later analysis estimated false discovery rates by permuting HLA or CMV assignments 20 times. In a later analysis, co-occurring TCRs were grouped using DBSCAN, and TCRdist sequence similarity was added for clustering within HLA-allele-positive subsets. Repertoires with fewer than 30,000 or more than 120,000 public chains were left out of co-occurrence clustering, as were about five repertoires with anomalous nucleotide sharing. TCRdb holds this immuneACCESS table with in-frame rearrangements only. Some clones are missing; in checked studies, unresolved V genes explain under half, and the rest has no known cause. The V and J calls and clone size come from that table; D and trimming were worked out from the DNA. In this sample the table shows about 130,000 clones, about 82% of which occur a single time. Less than 5% of the sample rests with the top ten.

The record originates from a study of cytomegalovirus exposure and HLA in healthy donors (dated by TCRdb to 2017 to 2019). Background on the whole study: According to an earlier analysis of around 600 of the donors, 150 million to 200 million T cells yielded 90 million to 140 million unique TCR beta sequences and more than 250 Gb of sequence data. Genome-wide SNP genotypes for about three fifths of the roughly 670 donors were used in a later genetic analysis, which treated that subset as a discovery cohort. Around 320 gigabases of sequencing data and 70 million to 100 million unique TCR sequences were included in an early release covering 500 to 750 HLA-typed donors. Using immunosequencing, the study profiled T cell repertoires from 500 to 800 subjects and related those repertoires to cytomegalovirus serostatus. All discovery cohort repertoires had been generated using a single sequencing platform. The genetic ancestry cluster associated with self-reported Caucasian donors included about four fifths of the 398 genotyped donors. High-throughput TCR immunosequencing, statistical association of individual TCRs with disease status, and machine learning were combined to predict cytomegalovirus infection status. Typing coverage differed by locus: A, B, C, DRB1 and DQB1 were typed in roughly 629-640 donors, DQA1 in around 500, DPA1 in some 570, and DPB1 in around 490. Along with the approximately 700-subject first cohort, a separate validation cohort of some 130 different subjects was used. Donor age, sex, ethnicity and CMV serostatus were compiled together with the repertoire data. HLA typing included class I and class II loci at four-digit resolution. Across 398 genotyped donors of the cohort, an average of 235,054 unique TCR beta nucleotide sequences per donor were sequenced, and approximately 17% of those sequences were non-productive. The aim of the study was to test whether cataloging public T cell receptors could identify signatures of past pathogen exposure. An earlier analysis of about 600 of the donors used high-throughput TCR beta sequencing to judge whether each TCR beta V gene segment behaved as functional or pseudogenic. A later analysis re-examined previously published TCR beta repertoires from 600 to 700 donors and added high-resolution HLA genotyping to investigate patterns of TCR occurrence. A handful of DR-DQ haplotypes were handled as single units for association and clustering because linkage in the cohort was strong. The later analysis used no new phenotypic data to find candidate immune exposures, relying instead on TCR beta sequences and their occurrence across donors. Study-wide findings and limitations: In a later genetic analysis, a missense DCLRE1C variant was associated with V-gene and J-gene trimming of TCR beta chains, and the association was replicated in an independent cohort. The authors suggested that the approach could potentially be generalized to other disease states and immunological phenotypes. Correlated functional status among segregating V segments might be attributable to linkage disequilibrium, but an unknown experimental factor could not be ruled out. Most TCR sequences were seen in very few donors, while some public TCRs were found in many individuals. Only TCR beta chains were sequenced in this cohort, and the absence of alpha or paired-chain data limited detectable features. An earlier analysis of some 560 of the donors showed that most TCR beta V segments appeared in productive rearrangements either about 87% or about 30% of the time, which broadly matched IMGT annotations. In a later analysis, TCR association rates were found to vary across HLA loci, with the most associated TCRs seen for DRB1 alleles and the fewest for HLA-C alleles. The earlier analysis of 450 to 700 of the donors excluded roughly 17 rarely observed V segments, including chromosome 9 orphons, because counts were too low. A later analysis found that HLA-associated TCR beta chains were more clonally expanded and had lower generation probabilities than equally common non-associated chains. A cluster of highly shared sequence variants was judged likely to represent a technical artifact of the sequencing pipeline. Some IMGT-functional V segments, including TRBV6-2 and TRBV6-3, could not be distinguished by the 87-base-pair reads and were therefore excluded. Immune exposure information for the cohort was limited to CMV serostatus. Three of the identified cytomegalovirus-associated TCR beta chains were confirmed in vitro to be specific for cytomegalovirus antigens. A further reported finding was that TCR beta sequences accurately predicted the HLA-A and HLA-B alleles for most subjects in the first cohort. According to a later analysis, most CMV-associated TCR beta chains appeared to be HLA-restricted, and the HLA associations seemed to be driven largely by CMV exposure. The presence/absence analyses assumed that sequencing depth was roughly uniform across donors, and that assumption may not be true. A later analysis reported that several top co-occurrence clusters appeared linked to parvovirus B19, influenza, CMV and Epstein-Barr virus. At a false discovery rate of 0.05, a later analysis linked roughly 17,000 TCR beta sequences to specific HLA alleles. In both the original and validation cohorts, the classifier was reported to diagnose cytomegalovirus status with high specificity and sensitivity. Because HLA typing was missing for some donors at each locus, association tests included only the typed subset. When HLA alleles, especially DR and DQ, strongly co-occurred, TCR associations were difficult to assign to individual alleles. A later genetic analysis reported fewer N-insertions in productive TCRs among donors in an Asian-associated ancestry cluster than the roughly 700-donor mean. In the study, around 150 TCR beta chains were listed as associated with cytomegalovirus.

The germline ends are 12 bases apart after V is trimmed by 2 bases and J by 4 bases. From the cysteine up to the phenylalanine, the CDR3 has a length of 15 residues. Just the 45-base CDR3 DNA is kept, in frame starting at base 1. The germline V gene specifies SGHDT as CDR1 and YYEEEE as CDR2. The cohort comprised several hundred healthy bone marrow donors. All cohort members were sampled while nominally healthy, although unrecorded immune exposures were likely present. CMV serostatus was positive for about 290 and negative for about half of the roughly 670 cohort members, and was not recorded for this donor. Every donor gave a peripheral blood sample, and the peripheral blood mononuclear cells from that sample were used for TCR beta sequencing. Genomic DNA was extracted from the blood cell samples with the Qiagen DNeasy Blood Extraction Kit.

Sequencing used PBMCs. This clonotype originated in a man aged 25 to 40 in good health. The rearrangement combines TRBV5-6 with TRBJ1-4; the D gene is perhaps TRBD1, on 6 matching bases. The DNA reads as follows: TGTGCCAGCAGCTTCGAAGACAGGAGTAATGAAAAACTGTTTTTT. Its translation is CASSFEDRSNEKLFF.